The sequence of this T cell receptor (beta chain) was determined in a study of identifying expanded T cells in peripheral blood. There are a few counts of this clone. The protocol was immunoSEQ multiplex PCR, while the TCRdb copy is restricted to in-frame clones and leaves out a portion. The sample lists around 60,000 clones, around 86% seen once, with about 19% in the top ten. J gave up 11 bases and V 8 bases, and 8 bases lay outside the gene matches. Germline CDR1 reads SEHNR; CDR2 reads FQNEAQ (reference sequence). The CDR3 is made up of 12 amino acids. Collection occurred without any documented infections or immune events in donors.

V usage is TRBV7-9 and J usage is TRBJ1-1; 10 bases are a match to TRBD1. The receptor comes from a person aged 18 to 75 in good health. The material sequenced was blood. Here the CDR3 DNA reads TGTGCCAGCTCCGGACAGGGGGTGGTCGCTTTCTTT. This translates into CASSGQGVVAFF.